This entry lists 18 T cell receptor beta chains sequenced from one sample in a study of long-term antiretroviral therapy in people with HIV (dated by TCRdb to about 2022). The immunoSEQ hsTCRB v3.0 assay was used at survey level resolution to sequence the TRB variable region. Held by TCRdb, this immuneACCESS table contains in-frame sequences only and omits some clones. Under half of the omission traces to an unresolved V gene where checked; the cause of the rest is unknown. Here the sample has about 20,000 clones; about four fifths occur a single time. Together, the top ten hold over 12% of the sample. Specimen: unsorted PBMCs, collected about 2.5 years before starting antiretroviral therapy. These receptors were obtained from a woman between 45 and 60 years old with HIV.

The V gene is TRBV27, the J gene TRBJ2-3; D may be TRBD2 (5 bases). Germline V CDR1 and CDR2: MNHEY, SMNVEV (reference sequence). This CDR3 has 14 amino acids. V gave up 6 bases and J gave up 6 bases, with 16 bases separating them. The CDR3 sequence is CASSFMGSGDTQYF. CDR3 bases: TGTGCCAGCAGCTTCATGGGGAGTGGGGATACGCAGTATTTT.

The chain carries TRBV5-6 and TRBJ1-2; 8 bases fit TRBD1. Trimming took 4 bases from V and 2 from J; bases not matched to a gene: 1. Per the germline V gene, CDR1 is SGHDT and CDR2 is YYEEEE. The CDR3 extends over 13 amino acids. This CDR3 reads CASSRTGNYGYTF. CDR3 nucleotides: TGTGCCAGCAGCCGGACAGGGAACTATGGCTACACCTTC.

Turning to this clone: The junction and the germline gene differ at one end; a read error may be behind it. This chain joins TRBV5-6 and TRBJ2-7; 7 nucleotides line up with TRBD1. The CDR3 is made up of 14 amino acids. Germline V gives CDR1 SGHDT, CDR2 YYEEEE. The CDR3 DNA reads TGCGCCAGCAGCCAAGGGTGGACAGGCTACGAGCAGTACTTC. Translation gives CASSQGWTGYEQYF.

The chain combines TRBV21-1 with TRBJ1-3; the D call TRBD1 from the table was never checked on the DNA. TRBV21-1 is classified as a pseudogene. The CDR3 sequence is 16 residues long. The CDR3 here is CASSKEADSLRNTIYF. Written as DNA, the CDR3 is TGTGCCAGCAGCAAAGAGGCAGACAGCTTAAGAAACACCATATATTTT.

V gene TRBV19 combines with J gene TRBJ1-6; 8 bases are a match to TRBD1. This CDR3 comprises 16 residues. The germline V gene has CDR1 LNHDA and CDR2 SQIVND (reference sequence). The J segment lost 0 bases and the V segment lost 4 bases, leaving 2 bases of the junction unmatched. The CDR3 DNA sequence: TGTGCCAGTAGTAGGACAGGGAGCTCCTATAATTCACCCCTCCACTTT. This codes for CASSRTGSSYNSPLHF.

The chain employs TRBV5-4 and TRBJ2-1, with TRBD2 matching 8 bases. The germline V gene encodes CDR1 SGHNT and CDR2 YYREEE (reference sequence). V lost 2 bases, J lost 0 bases, and 1 base stayed unmatched. The CDR3 is made up of 15 amino acids. The CDR3 sequence is CASSLSGSSYNEQFF. The CDR3 DNA reads TGTGCCAGCAGCTTAAGCGGGAGCTCCTACAATGAGCAGTTCTTC.

This chain links TRBV6-5 with TRBJ2-7, with TRBD2 matching over 7 bases. The germline V gene encodes CDR1 MNHEY and CDR2 SVGAGI. CDR3 length equals 14 residues. V gave up 6 bases and J gave up 3 bases; unmatched junction bases: 8. The CDR3 region has the DNA TGTGCCAGCAGCCGTAGCGGGTGGGTCTACGAGCAGTACTTC. Translating it yields CASSRSGWVYEQYF.

This chain connects TRBV7-2 to TRBJ1-5; no clear D gene. The CDR3 length is 13 residues. Per the germline V gene, CDR1 is SGHTA and CDR2 is FQGNSA. V was trimmed by 4 bases and J by 4 bases, leaving 8 bases between them. CDR3 in DNA: TGTGCCAGCAGCTCACCGCCAAATCAGCCCCAGCATTTT. This encodes CASSSPPNQPQHF.

This clone was counted a few times. The rearrangement links TRBV5-1 to TRBJ1-2; D gene unclear. The CDR3 is made up of 14 amino acids. CDR1 is SGHRS and CDR2 is YFSETQ in the germline V gene. Trimming pared 7 bases from V and 4 bases from J, leaving 17 bases between. CDR3 bases: TGCGCCAGCTCGCGTGATTGGTACGGCTATGGCTACACCTTC. Translated: CASSRDWYGYGYTF.

The J gene is TRBJ2-7, the V gene TRBV10-3; D might be TRBD1 (6 bases). The CDR3 loop spans 13 amino acids. Germline V gene data show CDR1 as ENHRY and CDR2 as SYGVKD. The V end lost 10 bases, the J end lost 0 bases, and 13 bases lay between the germline ends. The CDR3 loop is CATKKDSSYEQYV. The CDR3 DNA reads TGTGCCACAAAAAAGGACAGCTCCTACGAGCAGTACGTC.

This sequence joins TRBV5-1 and TRBJ1-4, with D possibly being TRBD1 (5 bases). In germline, CDR1 is SGHRS, CDR2 YFSETQ. The CDR3 contains 13 residues. The V gene lost 3 bases and the J gene lost 8 bases, with 11 bases spanning the gap. The CDR3 here is CASSSNRGEKLFF. The CDR3, as DNA: TGCGCCAGCAGCTCCAATAGGGGAGAAAAACTGTTTTTT.

The chain employs TRBV6-5 and TRBJ1-4; TRBD1 matches 7 bases. Per germline, CDR1 MNHEY and CDR2 SVGAGI. Trimming took 5 bases from V and 1 from J; bases not matched to a gene: 4. This CDR3 spans 15 amino acids. For the CDR3, the DNA is TGTGCCAGCAGTCGGACAGGACTAACTAATGAAAAACTGTTTTTT. This sequence encodes CASSRTGLTNEKLFF.

The chain has TRBV14 and TRBJ1-1; D perhaps matches TRBD1 (6 bases). The CDR3 loop spans 14 amino acids. Looked up from germline, CDR1 is SGHDN and CDR2 is FVKESK. Trimming removed 10 bases at V and 5 bases at J, with 20 bases between. CDR3: CAIGNGPRGTEAFF. CDR3 coding DNA: TGTGCCATTGGTAACGGGCCGAGGGGGACTGAAGCTTTCTTT.

The rearrangement uses TRBV6-5 and TRBJ2-4, with D hard to call. The CDR3 is 13 amino acids. Per the germline V gene, CDR1 is MNHEY and CDR2 is SVGAGI. The V end was cut by 0 bases, the J end by 9 bases, with 9 bases between. Here the CDR3 reads CASSYSSPGIQYF. The CDR3 coding sequence is TGTGCCAGCAGTTACTCGAGCCCTGGCATTCAGTACTTC.

This chain links TRBV2 with TRBJ2-7, with D possibly matching TRBD2 (5 bases). This CDR3 spans 16 amino acids. With 0 bases removed from V and 3 bases from J, the gap between germline ends came to 15 bases. CDR1 and CDR2 (germline): SNHLY, FYNNEI. As DNA, the CDR3 is TGTGCCAGCAGTGAAGCGCTTCGAAGGGAGTACTACGAGCAGTACGTC. Translating gives CASSEALRREYYEQYV.

This sequence joins TRBV6-1 and TRBJ1-2, with D hard to call. V lost 2 bases, J lost 1 base, and 11 bases lay in between. The CDR3 sequence is 15 residues long. The germline V gene has CDR1 MNHNS and CDR2 SASEGT. DNA of the CDR3: TGTGCCAGCAGTGAATTGGTCCTTCGTAACTATGGCTACACCTTC. This encodes CASSELVLRNYGYTF.

The chain uses TRBV4-1 and TRBJ2-2, with no clear D. V was pared by 3 bases and J by 2 bases, with 16 bases between. Germline V gene data show CDR1 as MGHRA and CDR2 as YSYEKL. The CDR3 sequence is 17 residues long. CDR3 sequence: CASSHPKELGNTGELFF. The CDR3 DNA sequence: TGCGCCAGCAGCCACCCTAAAGAGTTGGGAAACACCGGGGAGCTGTTTTTT.

This clone came up once. The chain combines TRBV5-6 with TRBJ1-1; D is uncertain. The length of the CDR3 is 16 residues. The germline V gene has CDR1 SGHDT and CDR2 YYEEEE. V gave up 1 base and J gave up 4 bases, with 17 bases separating them. CDR3 coding DNA: TGTGCCAGCAGCTTGTTGTCAGCCCCGGGGAGCACTGAAGCTTTCTTT. As protein: CASSLLSAPGSTEAFF.